Following are 5 T cell receptor beta chains from one sample sequenced in a study of beta chain features in type 1 diabetes (dated by TCRdb to the late 2010s). Points the paper makes about the study in general: Type 1 diabetes patients showed a moderate but significant shortening of TCRB CDR3 length in all four CD4+ subsets.

The library was prepared using the immunoSEQ multiplex PCR assay. The entire amount of isolated RNA was reverse transcribed using the High Capacity cDNA Reverse Transcription Kit, so the sequenced TCRB transcripts were expressed ones. The immuneACCESS repertoire file appears here via TCRdb, limited to in-frame rearrangements. These files lack a portion of the clones; in checked studies, under half of the deficit traces to unresolved V genes, and the cause of the others is not known. The sample contains about 660,000 clones, over 13% of them found a single time. The ten largest make up approximately 0.042% of the sample. Antigens for these TCRs are unknown. Input material: naive CD4+ T cells from blood. In the paper's terms, the cell subset or site label means: true naive CD4+ T cells. These receptors came from a man between 18 and 29 years old with type 1 diabetes.

This clone was counted only a few times. This rearrangement joins TRBV29-1 to TRBJ1-4, with 7 bases identical to TRBD1. Germline loops: CDR1 SQVTM, CDR2 ANQGSEA. Trimming removed 6 bases from V and 7 bases from J; junction bases left unmatched: 14. The CDR3 consists of 15 residues. The CDR3 coding sequence is TGCAGCGTGGCCGGACAGGCCCAATTGGGTGAAAAACTGTTTTTT. This sequence encodes CSVAGQAQLGEKLFF.

V is TRBV18 and J is TRBJ2-3; D not certain. Per the germline V gene, CDR1 is KGHSH and CDR2 is LQKENI. V was shortened by 2 bases and J by 2 bases, with 11 bases between the two germline ends. The CDR3 totals 15 residues. The CDR3 sequence is CASSPARANTDTQYF. The DNA of the CDR3 is TGTGCCAGCTCACCAGCCCGGGCGAACACAGATACGCAGTATTTT.

This chain connects TRBV6-5 to TRBJ1-2; maybe TRBD1 (5 bases). This CDR3 comprises 13 residues. Per the germline V gene, CDR1 is MNHEY and CDR2 is SVGAGI. V was shortened by 2 bases and J by 8 bases, with 12 bases between the two germline ends. The CDR3 region is CASSYGGNQGYTF. The CDR3 DNA follows: TGTGCCAGCAGTTACGGGGGAAACCAGGGCTACACCTTC.

CDR3 region: CASSFTSTDTEAFF. In DNA, the CDR3 is TGCGCCAGCAGCTTTACTTCAACGGACACTGAAGCTTTCTTT. The chain recombines TRBV5-1 with TRBJ1-1; D remains unclear. The ends were cut back, 2 bases at V and 3 bases at J, with 11 bases in the middle. The CDR3 spans 14 residues. Germline V gene data show CDR1 as SGHRS and CDR2 as YFSETQ.

The gene calls are TRBV7-2 and TRBJ1-1; D is possibly TRBD1 (5 bases). The CDR3 contains 13 residues. Germline-derived CDR1 and CDR2 are SGHTA and FQGNSA. Trimming removed 0 bases from V and 7 bases from J, with 9 bases in between. The CDR3 loop is CASSLAGGGEAFF. Written as DNA, the CDR3 is TGTGCCAGCAGCTTAGCGGGGGGTGGTGAAGCTTTCTTT.